The entry below describes one T cell receptor (beta chain). Sequencing was performed with immunoSEQ multiplex PCR; in TCRdb, only in-frame clones are kept and a portion is missing. Here the sample spans 120,000 or so clones, 80% to 90% being singletons. This specimen belongs to a study of blood T cell repertoires in COVID-19. For the study at large: Specimens from acute and convalescent COVID-19 originated in the United States, Italy and Spain.

Material: peripheral blood. The receptor was derived from a woman aged 60-75 years with acute or convalescent COVID-19.

CDR3 nucleotides: TGTGCCAGAAGCTTGGTAAGGGGCGGACCAACTAATGAAAAACTGTTTTTT. This codes for CARSLVRGGPTNEKLFF. The rearrangement uses TRBV5-3 and TRBJ1-4; possibly TRBD1 for D (5 bases). TRBV5-3 is sorted into the ORF group, with uncertain function. The V end lost 0 bases, the J end lost 0 bases, and 12 bases lay between the germline ends. CDR3 length equals 17 residues.